A selection of T cell receptor beta chains follows, all from one sample in a study of T cell responses to AZD1222 COVID-19 vaccine. This table comes from immunoSEQ multiplex PCR, and its TCRdb copy is limited to in-frame clones, with some not included. In the table there are approximately 130,000 clones, 85% to 95% of which are singletons. Sequences were derived from peripheral blood, sampled on day 0 of AZD1222 vaccination. These receptors originate from an adult in good health. CDR3s include the opening cysteine and the closing phenylalanine or tryptophan. D genes are given only for firm matches. Rows may omit the clone size; those that give it use once, few, many or a size class.

J: TRBJ1-1
size: NA
D: NA
V: TRBV5-6
DNA: TGTGCCAGCAGCTTGGCGCGGGCAAAAGGGCTGGGAGCTGAAGCTTTCTTT
CDR3: CASSLARAKGLGAEAFF

J: TRBJ1-2
size: NA
D: NA
V: TRBV7-9
DNA: TGTGCCAGCAGCTCATCCGGGAATAACTATGGCTACACCTTC
CDR3: CASSSSGNNYGYTF

J: TRBJ1-5
size: NA
D: TRBD1
V: TRBV5-1
DNA: TGCGCCAGCAGCTTGGCCTGGGACAGGGGGGATAGGGCCCAGCATTTT
CDR3: CASSLAWDRGDRAQHF

J: TRBJ2-2
size: NA
D: NA
V: TRBV9
DNA: TGTGCCAGCAATAGGGGGTTCGCGAACACCGGGGAGCTGTTTTTT
CDR3: CASNRGFANTGELFF

J: TRBJ1-5
size: NA
D: NA
V: TRBV6-5
DNA: TGTGCCAGCAGCCGAGAGGGGTCGAGCAATCAGCCCCAGCATTTT
CDR3: CASSREGSSNQPQHF

J: TRBJ2-3
size: NA
D: NA
V: TRBV15
DNA: TGTGCCACGAGATCTGGCCGGGACTTCGGACATACGCAGTATTTT
CDR3: CATRSGRDFGHTQYF

J: TRBJ2-1
size: NA
D: NA
V: TRBV2
DNA: TGTGCCAGCAGTGGACAGGAGATTCCCTGGAGTGAGCAGTTCTTC
CDR3: CASSGQEIPWSEQFF

J: TRBJ1-5
size: NA
D: NA
V: TRBV18
DNA: TGTGCCAGCTCACCTCAACAGACGATCGATCAGCCCCAGCATTTT
CDR3: CASSPQQTIDQPQHF

J: TRBJ1-5
size: NA
D: NA
V: TRBV5-5
DNA: TGTGCCAGCAGCCTCAGGGATAGCAATCAGCCCCAGCATTTT
CDR3: CASSLRDSNQPQHF

J: TRBJ1-2
size: NA
D: TRBD1
V: TRBV15
DNA: TGTGCCACCAGCAGAGATCTAGACAGGGCCTACTATGGCTACACCTTC
CDR3: CATSRDLDRAYYGYTF

J: TRBJ2-7
size: NA
D: NA
V: TRBV5-1
DNA: TGCGCCAGCAGCGGCGGGCGAACCTACGAGCAGTACTTC
CDR3: CASSGGRTYEQYF

J: TRBJ1-6
size: NA
D: TRBD1
V: TRBV7-2
DNA: TGTGCCAGCAGCCACAGGGGAATTTATTCACCCCTCCACTTT
CDR3: CASSHRGIYSPLHF

J: TRBJ1-4
size: NA
D: NA
V: TRBV18
DNA: TGTGCCAGCTCCCCCAGAGGTGGGGGAGGGCGCGAAAAACTGTTTTTT
CDR3: CASSPRGGGGREKLFF

J: TRBJ2-2
size: once
D: NA
V: TRBV5-1
DNA: TGCGCCAGCAGTCGGGACGGCGACACCGGGGAGCTGTTTTTT
CDR3: CASSRDGDTGELFF

J: TRBJ2-1
size: NA
D: TRBD2
V: TRBV10-3
DNA: TGTGCCATCAGGACTAGCGGGGCCGGGAATGAGCAGTTCTTC
CDR3: CAIRTSGAGNEQFF

J: TRBJ2-2
size: NA
D: NA
V: TRBV9
DNA: TGTGCCAGCAGCGGAGGCCCTGAGGGGAACACCGGGGAGCTGTTTTTT
CDR3: CASSGGPEGNTGELFF

J: TRBJ1-1
size: once
D: NA
V: TRBV19
DNA: TGTGCCAGTAGTCATGACAGGCCGAGCGCTGAAGCTTTCTTT
CDR3: CASSHDRPSAEAFF

J: TRBJ2-5
size: NA
D: TRBD2
V: TRBV5-1
DNA: TGCGCCAGCAGCTTGAATGCCGAGCGGGGGGCCGCCAGGAAAGAGACCCAGTACTTC
CDR3: CASSLNAERGAARKETQYF

J: TRBJ1-6
size: NA
D: NA
V: TRBV7-9
DNA: TGTGCCAGCAGCTCCATGGGGGCCAATTCACCCCTCCACTTT
CDR3: CASSSMGANSPLHF

J: TRBJ1-6
size: NA
D: NA
V: TRBV5-6
DNA: TGTGCCAGCAGCCTATCAGGGGCACCCCTCCACTTT
CDR3: CASSLSGAPLHF

J: TRBJ1-2
size: NA
D: NA
V: TRBV2
DNA: TGTGCCAGCAGTGGCAAAGGCTATGGCTACACCTTC
CDR3: CASSGKGYGYTF

J: TRBJ1-1
size: NA
D: NA
V: TRBV10-3
DNA: TGTGCCATCAGTGAGGCAGGCCGAGCTTTCTTT
CDR3: CAISEAGRAFF

J: TRBJ1-2
size: NA
D: TRBD1
V: TRBV6-5
DNA: TGTGCCAGCAGTAGGGGGGGGGACAGCGTCTATGGCTACACCTTC
CDR3: CASSRGGDSVYGYTF

J: TRBJ1-2
size: NA
D: NA
V: TRBV5-1
DNA: TGCGCCAGCAGCTTGGGACAGGTGTGGGATGGCTACACCTTC
CDR3: CASSLGQVWDGYTF

J: TRBJ1-1
size: once
D: NA
V: TRBV18
DNA: TGTGCCAGCTCTCCCCGCCAGGGGCTGGACACTGAAGCTTTCTTT
CDR3: CASSPRQGLDTEAFF

J: TRBJ2-1
size: few
D: TRBD1
V: TRBV5-1
DNA: TGCGCCAGCAGCTTGGAGGGACAGGGCTACAATGAGCAGTTCTTC
CDR3: CASSLEGQGYNEQFF

J: TRBJ2-3
size: NA
D: TRBD2
V: TRBV5-8
DNA: TGTGCCAGCACCCTGACTAGCGGGGGCGTTAATACGCAGTATTTT
CDR3: CASTLTSGGVNTQYF

J: TRBJ2-1
size: NA
D: NA
V: TRBV11-2
DNA: TGTGCCAGCAGCCCGGCTCGGGGCTACGAGCAGTTCTTC
CDR3: CASSPARGYEQFF

J: TRBJ1-2
size: NA
D: NA
V: TRBV6-4
DNA: TGTGCCAGCAGTGACCGCTTCTTCAGGGTGAGCTATGGCTACACCTTC
CDR3: CASSDRFFRVSYGYTF

J: TRBJ1-5
size: NA
D: NA
V: TRBV19
DNA: TGTGCCAGTACCCGGCGGCATGGCAATCAGCCCCAGCATTTT
CDR3: CASTRRHGNQPQHF